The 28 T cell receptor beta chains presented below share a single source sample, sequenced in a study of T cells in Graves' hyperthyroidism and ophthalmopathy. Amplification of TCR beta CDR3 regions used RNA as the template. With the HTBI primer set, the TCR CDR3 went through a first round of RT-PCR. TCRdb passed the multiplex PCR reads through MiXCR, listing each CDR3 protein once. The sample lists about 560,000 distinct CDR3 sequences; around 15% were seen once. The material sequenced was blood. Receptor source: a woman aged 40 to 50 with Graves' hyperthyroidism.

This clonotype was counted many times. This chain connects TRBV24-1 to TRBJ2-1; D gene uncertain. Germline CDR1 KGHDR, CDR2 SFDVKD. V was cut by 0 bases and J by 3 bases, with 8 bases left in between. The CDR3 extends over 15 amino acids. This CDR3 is CATSDLQDGYNEQFF. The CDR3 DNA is TGTGCCACCAGTGATTTGCAGGACGGCTACAATGAGCAGTTCTTC.

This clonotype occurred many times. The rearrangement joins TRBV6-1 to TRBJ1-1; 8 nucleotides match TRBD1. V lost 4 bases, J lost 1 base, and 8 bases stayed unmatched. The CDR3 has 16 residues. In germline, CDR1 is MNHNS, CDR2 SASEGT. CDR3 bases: TGTGCCAGCAGTGGGAGCCCTGGGACAGGGAACACTGAAGCTTTCTTT. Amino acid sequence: CASSGSPGTGNTEAFF.

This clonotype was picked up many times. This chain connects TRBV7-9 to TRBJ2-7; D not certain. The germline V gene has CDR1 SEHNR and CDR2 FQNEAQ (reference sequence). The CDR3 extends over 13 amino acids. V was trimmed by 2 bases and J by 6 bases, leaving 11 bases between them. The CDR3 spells CASSLPRLGEQYF. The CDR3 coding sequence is TGTGCCAGCAGCTTACCCCGGTTGGGCGAGCAGTACTTC.

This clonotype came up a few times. The CDR3 coding sequence is TGTGCCAGCTCACCACGGATCGCTAGTAACACCGGGGAGCTGTTTTTT. Translated: CASSPRIASNTGELFF. The rearrangement uses TRBV18 and TRBJ2-2; D uncertain. CDR1 is KGHSH, CDR2 LQKENI, per germline. V lost 1 base and J 2 bases, leaving 11 bases between the germline ends. The CDR3 consists of 16 residues.

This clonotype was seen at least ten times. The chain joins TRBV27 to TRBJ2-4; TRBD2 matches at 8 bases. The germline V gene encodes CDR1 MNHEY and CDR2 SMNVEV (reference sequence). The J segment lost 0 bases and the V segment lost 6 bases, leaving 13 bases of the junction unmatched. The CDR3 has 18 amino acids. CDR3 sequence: CASSVAGGPGVAKNIQYF. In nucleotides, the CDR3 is TGTGCCAGCAGCGTGGCGGGAGGCCCGGGGGTAGCCAAAAACATTCAGTACTTC.

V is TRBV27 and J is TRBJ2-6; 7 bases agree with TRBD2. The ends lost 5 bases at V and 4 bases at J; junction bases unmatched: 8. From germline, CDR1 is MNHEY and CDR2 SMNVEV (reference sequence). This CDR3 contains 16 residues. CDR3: CASSQWGGYGANVLTF. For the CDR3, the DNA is TGTGCCAGCAGTCAATGGGGGGGGTACGGGGCCAACGTCCTGACTTTC.

Written as DNA, the CDR3 is TGTGCCACCTTCGGGGGTGTAGGGTATGGCTACACCTTC. Amino acids: CATFGGVGYGYTF. The chain joins TRBV2 to TRBJ1-2, with D possibly being TRBD1 (5 bases). Germline-derived CDR1 and CDR2 are SNHLY and FYNNEI. The CDR3 is 13 amino acids. Trimming took 10 bases from V and 5 from J, leaving 17 bases between them.

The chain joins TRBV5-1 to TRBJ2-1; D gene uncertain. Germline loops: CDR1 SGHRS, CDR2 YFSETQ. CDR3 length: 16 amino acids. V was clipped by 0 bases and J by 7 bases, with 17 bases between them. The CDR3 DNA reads TGCGCCAGCAGCTTGGGGGGATTAGCTTCAGCTAATGAGCAGTTCTTC. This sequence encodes CASSLGGLASANEQFF.

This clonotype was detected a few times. The CDR3 nucleotides are TGCGCCAGCAGTGACCCCCCGTTGAATGAGCAGTTCTTC. Its translation is CASSDPPLNEQFF. V usage is TRBV10-1 and J usage is TRBJ2-1; no clear D. V lost 3 bases, J lost 7 bases, and 10 bases lay in between. The V gene's germline CDR1 is WNHNN and CDR2 SYGVQD (reference sequence). CDR3 size: 13 residues.

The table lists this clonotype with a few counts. CDR3 sequence reads: CASSFGQYSNQPQHF. The DNA of the CDR3 is TGTGCCAGCAGTTTCGGGCAGTATAGCAATCAGCCCCAGCATTTT. The rearrangement joins TRBV12-3 or TRBV12-4 to TRBJ1-5, with D unclear. V lost 3 bases to trimming and J lost 0 bases, with 9 bases between them. CDR3 length equals 15 residues.

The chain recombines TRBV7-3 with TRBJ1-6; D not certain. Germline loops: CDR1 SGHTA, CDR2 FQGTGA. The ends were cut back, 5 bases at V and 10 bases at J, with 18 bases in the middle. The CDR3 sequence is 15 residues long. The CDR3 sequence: CASSPTGGQASPLHF. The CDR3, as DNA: TGTGCCAGCAGCCCCACGGGAGGCCAGGCATCACCCCTCCACTTT. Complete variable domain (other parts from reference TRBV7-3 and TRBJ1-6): GAGVSQTPSNKVTEKGKYVELRCDPISGHTALYWYRQSLGQGPEFLIYFQGTGAADDSGLPNDRFFAVRPEGSVSTLKIQRTERGDSAVYLCASSPTGGQASPLHFGNGTRLTVT.

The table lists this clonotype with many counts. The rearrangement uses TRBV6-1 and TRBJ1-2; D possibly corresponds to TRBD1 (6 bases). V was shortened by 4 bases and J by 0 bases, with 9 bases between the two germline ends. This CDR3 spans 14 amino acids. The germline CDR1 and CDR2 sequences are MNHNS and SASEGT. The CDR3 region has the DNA TGTGCCAGCAGTGCGACAGGAGCTAACTATGGCTACACCTTC. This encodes CASSATGANYGYTF.

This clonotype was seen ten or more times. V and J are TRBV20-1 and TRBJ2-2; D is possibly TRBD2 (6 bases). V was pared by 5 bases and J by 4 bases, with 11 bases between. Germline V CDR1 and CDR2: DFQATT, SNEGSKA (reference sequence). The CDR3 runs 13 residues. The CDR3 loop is CSAYSGATGELFF. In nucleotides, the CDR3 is TGCAGTGCTTACTCGGGAGCCACCGGGGAGCTGTTTTTT.

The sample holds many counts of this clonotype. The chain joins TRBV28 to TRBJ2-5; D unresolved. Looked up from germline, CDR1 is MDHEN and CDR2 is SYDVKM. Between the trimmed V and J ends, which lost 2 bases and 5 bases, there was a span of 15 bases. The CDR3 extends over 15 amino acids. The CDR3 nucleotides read TGTGCCAGCAGTTTAAATGGACGATCCTGGGAGACCCAGTACTTC. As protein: CASSLNGRSWETQYF.

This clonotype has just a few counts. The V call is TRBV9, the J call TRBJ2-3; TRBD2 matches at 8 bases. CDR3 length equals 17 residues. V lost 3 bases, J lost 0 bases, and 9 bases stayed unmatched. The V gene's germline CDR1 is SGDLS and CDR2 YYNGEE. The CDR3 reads CASSGLPGGGSTDTQYF. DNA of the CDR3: TGTGCCAGCAGCGGACTACCAGGCGGGGGGAGCACAGATACGCAGTATTTT.

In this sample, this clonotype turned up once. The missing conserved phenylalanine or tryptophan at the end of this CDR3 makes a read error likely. CDR3 sequence: CASSSGVYEQYL. Here the CDR3 DNA reads TGTGCCAGCAGTTCCGGCGTCTACGAGCAGTACCTC. V gene TRBV27 combines with J gene TRBJ2-7; D is undetermined. V was pared by 4 bases and J by 3 bases, with 7 bases between. Germline CDR1 is MNHEY and CDR2 is SMNVEV (reference sequence). The CDR3 extends over 12 amino acids.

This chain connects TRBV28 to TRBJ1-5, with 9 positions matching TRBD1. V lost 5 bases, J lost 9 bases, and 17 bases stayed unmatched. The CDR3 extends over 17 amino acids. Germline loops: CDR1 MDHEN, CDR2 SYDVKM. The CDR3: CASSVGTGSADNRPQHF. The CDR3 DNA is TGTGCCAGCAGTGTCGGGACAGGGTCCGCGGATAATAGGCCCCAGCATTTT. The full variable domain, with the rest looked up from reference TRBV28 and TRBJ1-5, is DVKVTQSSRYLVKRTGEKVFLECVQDMDHENMFWYRQDPGLGLRLIYFSYDVKMKEKGDIPEGYSVSREKKERFSLILESASTNQTSMYLCASSVGTGSADNRPQHFGDGTRLSIL.

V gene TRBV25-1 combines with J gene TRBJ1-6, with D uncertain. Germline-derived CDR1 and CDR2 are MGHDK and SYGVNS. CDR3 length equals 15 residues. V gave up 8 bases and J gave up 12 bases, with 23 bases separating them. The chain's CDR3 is CASSLEGTGMGPLHF. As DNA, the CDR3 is TGTGCCAGCTCGTTGGAGGGAACTGGGATGGGACCCCTCCACTTT. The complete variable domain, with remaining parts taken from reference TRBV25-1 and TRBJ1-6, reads EADIYQTPRYLVIGTGKKITLECSQTMGHDKMYWYQQDPGMELHLIHYSYGVNSTEKGDLSSESTVSRIRTEHFPLTLESARPSHTSQYLCASSLEGTGMGPLHFGNGTRLTVT.

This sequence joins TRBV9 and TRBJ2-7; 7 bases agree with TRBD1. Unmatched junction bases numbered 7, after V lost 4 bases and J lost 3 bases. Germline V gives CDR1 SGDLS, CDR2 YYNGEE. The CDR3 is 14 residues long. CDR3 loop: CASSPWDSNYEQYF. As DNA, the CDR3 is TGTGCCAGCAGCCCCTGGGACAGCAACTACGAGCAGTACTTC.

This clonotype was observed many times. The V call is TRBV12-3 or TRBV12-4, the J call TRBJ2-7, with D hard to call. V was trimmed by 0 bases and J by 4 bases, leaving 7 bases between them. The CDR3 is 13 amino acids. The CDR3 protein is CASSLAADYEQYF. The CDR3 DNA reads TGTGCCAGCAGTTTAGCGGCGGATTACGAGCAGTACTTC.

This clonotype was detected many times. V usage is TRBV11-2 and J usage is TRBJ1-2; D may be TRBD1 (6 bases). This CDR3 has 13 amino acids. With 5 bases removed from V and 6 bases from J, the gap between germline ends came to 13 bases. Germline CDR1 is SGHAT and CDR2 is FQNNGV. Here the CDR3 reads CASSRTGLDGYTF. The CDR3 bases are TGTGCCAGCAGCCGCACAGGGTTGGATGGCTACACCTTC.

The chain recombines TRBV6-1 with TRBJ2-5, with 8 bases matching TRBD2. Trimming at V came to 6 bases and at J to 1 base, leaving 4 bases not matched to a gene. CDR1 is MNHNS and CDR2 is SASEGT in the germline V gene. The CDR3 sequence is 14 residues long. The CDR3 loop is CASRSGGSQETQYF. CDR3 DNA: TGTGCCAGCAGGAGCGGGGGCTCCCAAGAGACCCAGTACTTC.

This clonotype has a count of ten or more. The CDR3 loop is CASSLAAAEAFF. In DNA, the CDR3 is TGTGCCAGCAGCTTAGCGGCAGCTGAAGCTTTCTTT. This chain connects TRBV7-8 to TRBJ1-1; D gene unclear. The germline gives CDR1 SGHVS, CDR2 FQNEAQ. CDR3 length: 12 amino acids. V lost 0 bases and J lost 6, with 5 bases in between.

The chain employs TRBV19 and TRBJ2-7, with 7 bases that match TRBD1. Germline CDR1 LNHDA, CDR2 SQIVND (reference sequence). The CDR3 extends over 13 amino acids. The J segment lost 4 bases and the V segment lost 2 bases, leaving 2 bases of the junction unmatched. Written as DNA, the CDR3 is TGTGCCAGTAGTATACGACAGGGATACGAGCAGTACTTC. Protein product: CASSIRQGYEQYF.

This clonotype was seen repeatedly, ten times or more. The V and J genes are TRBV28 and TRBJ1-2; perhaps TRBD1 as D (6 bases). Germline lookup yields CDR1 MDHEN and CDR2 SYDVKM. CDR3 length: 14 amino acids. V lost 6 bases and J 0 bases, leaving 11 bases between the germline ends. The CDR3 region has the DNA TGTGCCAGCAGGATCACAGGGCCTAACTATGGCTACACCTTC. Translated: CASRITGPNYGYTF.

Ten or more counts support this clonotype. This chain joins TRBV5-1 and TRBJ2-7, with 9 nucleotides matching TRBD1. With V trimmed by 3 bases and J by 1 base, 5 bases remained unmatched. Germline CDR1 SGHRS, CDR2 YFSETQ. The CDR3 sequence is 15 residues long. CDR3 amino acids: CASSSGQGWSYEQYF. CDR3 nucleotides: TGCGCCAGCAGCTCGGGACAGGGTTGGTCCTACGAGCAGTACTTC.

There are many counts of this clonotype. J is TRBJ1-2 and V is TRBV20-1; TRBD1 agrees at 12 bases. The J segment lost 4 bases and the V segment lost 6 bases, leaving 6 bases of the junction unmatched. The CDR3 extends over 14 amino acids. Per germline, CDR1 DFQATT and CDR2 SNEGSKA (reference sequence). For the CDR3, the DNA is TGCAGTGCGGCCGGGACAGGGGGCTTCTATGGCTACACCTTC. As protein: CSAAGTGGFYGYTF.

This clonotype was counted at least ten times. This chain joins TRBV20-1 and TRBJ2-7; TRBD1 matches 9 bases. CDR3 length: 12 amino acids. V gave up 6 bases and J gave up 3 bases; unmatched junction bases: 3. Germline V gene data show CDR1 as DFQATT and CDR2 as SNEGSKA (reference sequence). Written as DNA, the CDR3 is TGCAGTGCCCGACAGGGGGGCTACGAGCAGTACTTC. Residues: CSARQGGYEQYF.